Sequencing of this T cell receptor beta chain was carried out in a study of CD8 T cells in Susac syndrome. In the study overall: Patients with Susac syndrome were therapy-naive, on corticosteroids, or on intravenous immunoglobulin alone at the time that blood was drawn. Broader study findings: As the study acknowledged, the number of individuals in its TCR sequencing and HLA analysis was relatively small.

Germline V gene data show CDR1 as MNHNY and CDR2 as SVGAGI (reference sequence). The CDR3 contains 12 residues. The V gene lost 6 bases and the J gene lost 0 bases, with 6 bases spanning the gap. Negative isolation yielded CD8+ and CD4+ T cells; FACS enriched TEMRA cells. A remark on this clonotype: Its antigen is unidentified.

After extraction with the RNeasy kit, about 0.5 to 1 ug of the RNA was reverse transcribed using random hexamers. MiXCR, run by TCRdb on the immunoSEQ multiplex PCR reads, gives a single entry per CDR3 protein. This sample has roughly 80,000 distinct CDR3 sequences, with approximately 94% found just once. The V and J genes are TRBV6-6 and TRBJ2-7; weak D call: TRBD1 (5 bases). This receptor was identified in a human donor with Susac syndrome. Sample: CD4+ T cells from PBMCs. CDR3 nucleotide sequence: TGTGCCAGCAGAGGGGACTCCTACGAGCAGTACTTC. Translated, it gives CASRGDSYEQYF.